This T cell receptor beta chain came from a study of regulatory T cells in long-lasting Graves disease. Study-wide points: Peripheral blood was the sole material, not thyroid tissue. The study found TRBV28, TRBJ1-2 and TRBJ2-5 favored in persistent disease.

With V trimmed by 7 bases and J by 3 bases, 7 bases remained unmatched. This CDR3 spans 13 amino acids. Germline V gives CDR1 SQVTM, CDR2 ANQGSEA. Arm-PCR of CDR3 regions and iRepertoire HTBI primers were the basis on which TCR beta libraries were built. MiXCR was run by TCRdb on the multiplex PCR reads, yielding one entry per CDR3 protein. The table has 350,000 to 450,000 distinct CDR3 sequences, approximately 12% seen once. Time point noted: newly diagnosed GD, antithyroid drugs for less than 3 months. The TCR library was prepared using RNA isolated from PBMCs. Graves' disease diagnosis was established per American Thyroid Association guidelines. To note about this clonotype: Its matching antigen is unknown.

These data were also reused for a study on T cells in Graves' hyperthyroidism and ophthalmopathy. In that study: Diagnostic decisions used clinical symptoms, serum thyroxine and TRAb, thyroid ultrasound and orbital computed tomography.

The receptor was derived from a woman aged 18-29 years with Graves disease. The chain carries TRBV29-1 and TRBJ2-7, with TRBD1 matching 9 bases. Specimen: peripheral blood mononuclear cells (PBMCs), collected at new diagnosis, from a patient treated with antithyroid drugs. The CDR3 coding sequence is TGCAGCGCCAGACAGGGGGATTACTACGAGCAGTACTTC. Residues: CSARQGDYYEQYF.